The TCR beta chain under discussion was sequenced for a study of post-analysis software for immune sequencing data. Unique molecular identifiers had been added to the TCR beta cDNA libraries. From the PCR reads, TCRdb called clonotypes with MiXCR, one entry per CDR3 protein. The sample shows 700,000 to 900,000 distinct CDR3 sequences, 46% of them seen only once. This clonotype came up a few times. Its antigen is undetermined. V lost 1 base and J 8 bases, leaving 13 bases between the germline ends. The CDR3 extends over 14 amino acids. Germline V gives CDR1 SGHRS, CDR2 YFSETQ. Study-wide findings and caveats: Five TRBV segments, including TRBV5-6, TRBV5-1 and TRBV20-1, were more frequent in patients than controls.

The sample was blood. This TCR derives from a girl under 18 with multiple sclerosis. The chain uses TRBV5-1 and TRBJ2-1; a weak D match, TRBD2 (6 bases). The CDR3 coding sequence is TGCGCCAGCAGCTTGCGGCTAGGAGGGTATGAGCAGTTCTTC. As protein: CASSLRLGGYEQFF. Full variable domain (missing parts from reference TRBV5-1 and TRBJ2-1): KAGVTQTPRYLIKTRGQQVTLSCSPISGHRSVSWYQQTPGQGLQFLFEYFSETQRNKGNFPGRFSGRQFSNSRSEMNVSTLELGDSALYLCASSLRLGGYEQFFGPGTRLTVL.